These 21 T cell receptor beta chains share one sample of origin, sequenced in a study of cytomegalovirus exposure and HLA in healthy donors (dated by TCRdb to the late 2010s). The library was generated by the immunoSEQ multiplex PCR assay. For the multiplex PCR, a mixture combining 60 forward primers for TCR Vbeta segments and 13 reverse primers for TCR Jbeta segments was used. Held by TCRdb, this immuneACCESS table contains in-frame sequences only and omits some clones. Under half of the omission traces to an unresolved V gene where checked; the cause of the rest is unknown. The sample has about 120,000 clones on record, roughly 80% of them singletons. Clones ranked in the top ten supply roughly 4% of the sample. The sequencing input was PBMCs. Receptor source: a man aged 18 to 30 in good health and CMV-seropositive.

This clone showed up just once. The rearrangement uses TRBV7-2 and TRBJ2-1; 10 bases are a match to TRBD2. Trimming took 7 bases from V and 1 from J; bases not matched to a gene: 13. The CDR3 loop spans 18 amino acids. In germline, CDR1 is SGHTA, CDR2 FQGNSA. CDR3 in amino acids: CASTRVASGSSSYNEQFF. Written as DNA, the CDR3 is TGTGCCAGCACCCGGGTGGCTAGCGGGAGTTCGTCCTACAATGAGCAGTTCTTC.

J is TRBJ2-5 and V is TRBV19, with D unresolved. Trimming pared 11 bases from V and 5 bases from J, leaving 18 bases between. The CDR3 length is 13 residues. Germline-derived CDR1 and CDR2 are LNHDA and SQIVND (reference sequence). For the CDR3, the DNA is TGTGCCTCCTCTCAGTCCCTCCGCGAGACCCAGTACTTC. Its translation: CASSQSLRETQYF.

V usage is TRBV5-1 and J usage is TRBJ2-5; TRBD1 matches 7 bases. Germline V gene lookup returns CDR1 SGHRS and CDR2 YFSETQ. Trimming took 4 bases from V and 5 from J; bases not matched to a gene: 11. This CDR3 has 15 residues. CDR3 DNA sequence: TGCGCCAGCAGCAGAGGGGACAGCCCATTTGAGACCCAGTACTTC. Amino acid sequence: CASSRGDSPFETQYF.

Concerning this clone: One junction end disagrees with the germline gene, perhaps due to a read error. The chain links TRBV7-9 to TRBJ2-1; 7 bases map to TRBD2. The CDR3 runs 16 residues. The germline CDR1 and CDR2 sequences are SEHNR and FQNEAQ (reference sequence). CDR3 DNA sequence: TGTTCCAGCAGCTCCACGCTAGCGGAGGCCTACAATGAGCAGTTCTTC. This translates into CSSSSTLAEAYNEQFF.

The CDR3 nucleotides are TGCGCCAGCAGCCCGGGTTGGGGGGGGTACACAGATACGCAGTATTTT. It codes for CASSPGWGGYTDTQYF. The chain has TRBV5-1 and TRBJ2-3; 7 bases fit TRBD2. The CDR3 runs 16 residues. Germline V gene sequence: CDR1 SGHRS, CDR2 YFSETQ. The junction had 10 bases not matched to a gene; V was cut back by 4 bases and J by 2 bases.

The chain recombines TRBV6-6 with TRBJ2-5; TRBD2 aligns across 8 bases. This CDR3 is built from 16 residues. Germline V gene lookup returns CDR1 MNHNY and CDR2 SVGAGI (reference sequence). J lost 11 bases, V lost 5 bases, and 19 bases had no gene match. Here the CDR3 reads CASSTPRGPSRGEQYF. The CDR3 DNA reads TGTGCCAGCAGTACTCCCCGGGGGCCCTCGCGGGGGGAGCAGTACTTC.

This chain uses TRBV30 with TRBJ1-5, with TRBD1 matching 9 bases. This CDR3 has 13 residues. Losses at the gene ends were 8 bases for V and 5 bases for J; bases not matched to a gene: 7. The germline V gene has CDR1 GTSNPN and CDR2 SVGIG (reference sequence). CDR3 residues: CALQDRGDQPQHF. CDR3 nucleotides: TGTGCCCTGCAGGACAGGGGCGATCAGCCCCAGCATTTT.

The CDR3 is CAWSPGQVSNQPQHF. CDR3 nucleotides: TGTGCCTGGAGTCCCGGACAGGTTAGCAATCAGCCCCAGCATTTT. This rearrangement joins TRBV30 to TRBJ1-5; 7 bases are shared with TRBD1. There are 15 residues in the CDR3. CDR1 is GTSNPN and CDR2 is SVGIG in the germline V gene (reference sequence). V was clipped by 2 bases and J by 0 bases; unmatched bases: 4.

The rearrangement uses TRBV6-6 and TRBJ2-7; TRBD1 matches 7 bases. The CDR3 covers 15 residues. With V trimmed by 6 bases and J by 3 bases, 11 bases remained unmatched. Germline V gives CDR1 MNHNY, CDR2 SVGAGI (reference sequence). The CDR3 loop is CASRNTGTAHYEQYF. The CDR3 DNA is TGTGCCAGCAGAAATACCGGGACAGCGCACTACGAGCAGTACTTC.

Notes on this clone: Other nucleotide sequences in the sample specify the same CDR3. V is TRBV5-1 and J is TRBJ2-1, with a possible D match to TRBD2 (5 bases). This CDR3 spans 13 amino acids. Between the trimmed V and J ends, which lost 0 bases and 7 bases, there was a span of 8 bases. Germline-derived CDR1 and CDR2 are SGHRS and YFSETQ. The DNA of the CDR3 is TGCGCCAGCAGCTTGGATCGGGGAAATGAGCAGTTCTTC. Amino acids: CASSLDRGNEQFF.

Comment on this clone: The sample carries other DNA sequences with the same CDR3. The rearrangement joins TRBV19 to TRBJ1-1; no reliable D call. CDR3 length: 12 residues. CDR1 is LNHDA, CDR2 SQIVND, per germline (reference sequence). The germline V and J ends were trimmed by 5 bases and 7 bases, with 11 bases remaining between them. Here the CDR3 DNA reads TGTGCCAGTAGTCGGAGGGAGATTGAAGCTTTCTTT. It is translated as CASSRREIEAFF.

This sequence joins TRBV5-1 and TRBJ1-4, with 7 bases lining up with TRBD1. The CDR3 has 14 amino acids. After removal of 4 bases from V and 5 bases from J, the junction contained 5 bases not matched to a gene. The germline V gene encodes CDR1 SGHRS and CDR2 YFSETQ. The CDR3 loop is CASSPGTVNEKLFF. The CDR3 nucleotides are TGCGCCAGCAGCCCCGGGACAGTAAATGAAAAACTGTTTTTT. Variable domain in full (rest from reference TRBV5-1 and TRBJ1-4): KAGVTQTPRYLIKTRGQQVTLSCSPISGHRSVSWYQQTPGQGLQFLFEYFSETQRNKGNFPGRFSGRQFSNSRSEMNVSTLELGDSALYLCASSPGTVNEKLFFGSGTQLSVL.

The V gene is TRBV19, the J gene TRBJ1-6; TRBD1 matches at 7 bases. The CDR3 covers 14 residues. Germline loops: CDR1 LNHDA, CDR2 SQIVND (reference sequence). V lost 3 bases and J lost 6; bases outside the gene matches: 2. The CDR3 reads CASSIGTANSPLHF. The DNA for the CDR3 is TGTGCCAGTAGTATTGGGACAGCTAATTCACCCCTCCACTTT.

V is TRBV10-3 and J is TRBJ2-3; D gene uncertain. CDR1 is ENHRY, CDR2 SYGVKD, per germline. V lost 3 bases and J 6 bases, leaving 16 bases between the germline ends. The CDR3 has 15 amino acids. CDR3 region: CAISDDLDKSDTQYF. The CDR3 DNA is TGTGCCATCAGTGACGATTTAGACAAATCGGATACGCAGTATTTT.

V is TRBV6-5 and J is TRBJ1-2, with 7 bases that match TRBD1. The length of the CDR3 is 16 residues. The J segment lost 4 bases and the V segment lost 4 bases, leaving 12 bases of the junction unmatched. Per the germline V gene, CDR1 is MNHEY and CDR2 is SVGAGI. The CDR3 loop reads CASSSPRRDSTYGYTF. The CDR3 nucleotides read TGTGCCAGCAGTTCCCCCAGACGGGACAGCACCTATGGCTACACCTTC.

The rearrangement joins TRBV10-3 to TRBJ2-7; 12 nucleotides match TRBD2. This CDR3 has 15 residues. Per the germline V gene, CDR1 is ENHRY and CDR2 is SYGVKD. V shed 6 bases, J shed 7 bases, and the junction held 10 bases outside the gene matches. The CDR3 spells CAIRGSSGRAGEQYF. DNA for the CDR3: TGTGCCATCAGGGGGTCTAGCGGGAGGGCCGGTGAGCAGTACTTC.

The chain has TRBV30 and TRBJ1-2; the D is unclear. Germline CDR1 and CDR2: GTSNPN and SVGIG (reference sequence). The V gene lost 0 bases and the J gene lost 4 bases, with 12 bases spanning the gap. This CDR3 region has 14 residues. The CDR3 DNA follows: TGTGCCTGGAGTGTTGATAACGGACTCTATGGCTACACCTTC. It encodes CAWSVDNGLYGYTF.

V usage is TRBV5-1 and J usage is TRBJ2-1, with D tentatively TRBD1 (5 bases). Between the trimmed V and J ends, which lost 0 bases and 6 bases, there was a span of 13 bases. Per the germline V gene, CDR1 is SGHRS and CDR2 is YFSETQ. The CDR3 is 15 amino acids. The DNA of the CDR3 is TGCGCCAGCAGCTTGGATCTAACAGGCATCAATGAGCAGTTCTTC. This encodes CASSLDLTGINEQFF.

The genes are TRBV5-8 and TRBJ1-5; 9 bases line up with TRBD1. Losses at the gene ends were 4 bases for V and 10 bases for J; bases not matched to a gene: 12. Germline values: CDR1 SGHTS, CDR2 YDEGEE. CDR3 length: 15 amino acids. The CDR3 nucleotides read TGTGCCAGCAGCCTAACCGGGACAGGGTCATTTCCCCAGCATTTT. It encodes CASSLTGTGSFPQHF.

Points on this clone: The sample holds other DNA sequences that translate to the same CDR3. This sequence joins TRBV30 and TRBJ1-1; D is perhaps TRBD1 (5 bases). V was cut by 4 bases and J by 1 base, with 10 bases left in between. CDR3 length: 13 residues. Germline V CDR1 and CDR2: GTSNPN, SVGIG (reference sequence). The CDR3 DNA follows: TGTGCCTGGATTGGAGGGGCGAACACTGAAGCTTTCTTT. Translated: CAWIGGANTEAFF.

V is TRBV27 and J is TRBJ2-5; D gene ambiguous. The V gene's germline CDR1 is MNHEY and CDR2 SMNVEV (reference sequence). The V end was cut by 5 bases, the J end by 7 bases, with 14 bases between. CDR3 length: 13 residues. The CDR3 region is CASSPNRVGTQYF. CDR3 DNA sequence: TGTGCCAGCAGTCCCAACCGGGTAGGGACCCAGTACTTC.